The next 32 T cell receptor beta chains were all read from a single sample in a study of control samples from healthy donors and cancer patients (dated by TCRdb to about 2020). Library generation was performed with the immunoSEQ multiplex PCR assay. In its TCRdb copy, this immuneACCESS table keeps in-frame sequences only and misses some clones. Where compared with another copy, unresolved V genes explain less than half of these, and the others have no known cause. The sample contains 150,000 to 200,000 clones, roughly 90% of them found a single time. The leading ten clones occupy more than 1.3% of the sample. Source material: blood. These receptors were taken from a woman aged 50 to 60 in good health.

The chain links TRBV27 to TRBJ2-3; 9 bases match TRBD2. Trimming at V came to 4 bases and at J to 8 bases, leaving 16 bases not matched to a gene. Germline V lookup: CDR1 MNHEY, CDR2 SMNVEV (reference sequence). CDR3 length: 17 amino acids. CDR3 nucleotides: TGTGCCAGCAGTTACGCCTCCATTAGCGGGGGAGGGGCTACGCAGTATTTT. Translation: CASSYASISGGGATQYF.

The V call is TRBV5-6, the J call TRBJ2-5; D might be TRBD2 (5 bases). In germline, CDR1 is SGHDT, CDR2 YYEEEE. Trimming shortened V by 4 bases and J by 1 base, and 11 bases separated the two germline ends. This CDR3 region has 14 residues. The CDR3 loop is CASSLSRGQETQYF. The CDR3 nucleotides are TGTGCCAGCAGCCTGAGTCGGGGCCAAGAGACCCAGTACTTC.

The V call is TRBV6-6, the J call TRBJ1-6; 10 bases fit TRBD1. The V gene's germline CDR1 is MNHNY and CDR2 SVGAGI (reference sequence). V was clipped by 4 bases and J by 8 bases; unmatched bases: 5. The CDR3 is 15 residues long. In DNA form, the CDR3 reads TGTGCCAGCAGTTTGGACAGGGGGGGATATTCACCCCTCCACTTT. Translation: CASSLDRGGYSPLHF.

The chain recombines TRBV18 with TRBJ1-5; D remains unclear. This CDR3 comprises 14 residues. V was pared by 3 bases and J by 1 base, with 7 bases between. The V gene's germline CDR1 is KGHSH and CDR2 LQKENI. The CDR3, as DNA: TGTGCCAGCTCACCCCGACCAAGCAATCAGCCCCAGCATTTT. Amino acid sequence: CASSPRPSNQPQHF.

The chain employs TRBV2 and TRBJ2-6; D may correspond to TRBD1 or TRBD2 (5 bases each). Trimming removed 10 bases at V and 0 bases at J, with 13 bases between. Germline CDR1 SNHLY, CDR2 FYNNEI. The CDR3 spans 15 residues. In DNA form, the CDR3 reads TGTGCCAAACATGATGGGGGCTCTGGGGCCAACGTCCTGACTTTC. Protein product: CAKHDGGSGANVLTF.

CDR3 residues: CASSQDLPGQGWDTEAFF. The CDR3, as DNA: TGCGCCAGCAGCCAAGATCTACCGGGGCAGGGTTGGGACACTGAAGCTTTCTTT. The V and J genes are TRBV4-3 and TRBJ1-1; tentatively, D is TRBD1 (5 bases). Looked up from germline, CDR1 is LGHNA and CDR2 is YSLEER. Trimming cost V 0 bases and J 3 bases, with 20 bases left between them. The CDR3 is made up of 18 amino acids.

V and J are TRBV4-3 and TRBJ1-5, with a tentative D call TRBD1 (5 bases). The CDR3 runs 15 residues. V was shortened by 5 bases and J by 0 bases, with 11 bases between the two germline ends. The V gene's germline CDR1 is LGHNA and CDR2 YSLEER. The CDR3 coding sequence is TGCGCCAGCAGCTTACAGGCGATTAGCAATCAGCCCCAGCATTTT. It translates to CASSLQAISNQPQHF.

The chain couples TRBV7-9 to TRBJ1-1, with D hard to call. CDR1 and CDR2 from the germline V gene are SEHNR and FQNEAQ (reference sequence). Between the trimmed V and J ends, which lost 7 bases and 7 bases, there was a span of 13 bases. This CDR3 spans 12 amino acids. CDR3 sequence reads: CASTSSRGEAFF. The CDR3 DNA reads TGTGCCAGCACCAGCTCTCGGGGTGAAGCTTTCTTT.

V is TRBV10-3 and J is TRBJ1-1; TRBD1 matches at 7 bases. CDR1 is ENHRY and CDR2 is SYGVKD in the germline V gene. The CDR3 is 14 residues long. V shed 6 bases and J 4 bases; nucleotides not matched to a gene: 8. The CDR3 bases are TGTGCCATCAGCGTTGAACAGGGGAGCACTGAAGCTTTCTTT. Translated: CAISVEQGSTEAFF.

This rearrangement joins TRBV5-1 to TRBJ2-7, with 12 nucleotides matching TRBD2. V gave up 5 bases and J gave up 1 base; unmatched junction bases: 7. The CDR3 is 16 residues long. Germline V gene data show CDR1 as SGHRS and CDR2 as YFSETQ. The CDR3 region is CASRPTSGGISYEQYF. The CDR3 coding sequence is TGCGCCAGCAGGCCTACTAGCGGGGGGATATCCTACGAGCAGTACTTC.

This clone appeared a single time. This chain joins TRBV29-1 and TRBJ2-3; no firm D call. This CDR3 comprises 10 residues. Germline values: CDR1 SQVTM, CDR2 ANQGSEA. V gave up 3 bases and J gave up 12 bases, with 10 bases separating them. This chain's CDR3 is CSVDELDQYF. The CDR3, as DNA: TGCAGCGTTGATGAGCTAGATCAGTATTTT.

This chain joins TRBV14 and TRBJ2-7; 8 bases match TRBD1. The ends lost 6 bases at V and 5 bases at J; junction bases unmatched: 9. CDR1 is SGHDN, CDR2 FVKESK, per germline. The CDR3 spans 14 residues. In nucleotides, the CDR3 is TGTGCCAGCAGGGGGATTACAGGGGGAGACGAGCAGTACTTC. It yields the protein CASRGITGGDEQYF.

V usage is TRBV7-8 and J usage is TRBJ2-1; 7 bases fit TRBD2. Per germline, CDR1 SGHVS and CDR2 FQNEAQ. Trimming at V came to 5 bases and at J to 7 bases, leaving 11 bases not matched to a gene. The CDR3 consists of 15 residues. The CDR3 DNA sequence: TGTGCCAGCAGCATGGGCGGGGGAGCCGAAAATGAGCAGTTCTTC. It yields the protein CASSMGGGAENEQFF.

The rearrangement joins TRBV5-1 to TRBJ1-1, with D tentatively TRBD1 (6 bases). This CDR3 has 14 residues. The ends were cut back, 4 bases at V and 4 bases at J, with 14 bases in the middle. Germline-derived CDR1 and CDR2 are SGHRS and YFSETQ. The CDR3: CASSPGTTGTEAFF. The CDR3 DNA reads TGCGCCAGCAGCCCCGGGACAACGGGCACTGAAGCTTTCTTT. The full variable domain, with the rest looked up from reference TRBV5-1 and TRBJ1-1, is KAGVTQTPRYLIKTRGQQVTLSCSPISGHRSVSWYQQTPGQGLQFLFEYFSETQRNKGNFPGRFSGRQFSNSRSEMNVSTLELGDSALYLCASSPGTTGTEAFFGQGTRLTVV.

DNA for the CDR3: TGCGCCAGCAAGGAGCGGGACAGTCCTAATGAAAAACTGTTTTTT. Translated: CASKERDSPNEKLFF. The chain links TRBV5-1 to TRBJ1-4; TRBD1 agrees at 7 bases. Per germline, CDR1 SGHRS and CDR2 YFSETQ. V lost 6 bases, J lost 3 bases, and 8 bases stayed unmatched. The CDR3 covers 15 residues.

The rearrangement joins TRBV9 to TRBJ1-2; TRBD1 is a possible D gene (6 bases). This CDR3 has 12 residues. Trimming pared 3 bases from V and 6 bases from J, leaving 9 bases between. Germline CDR1 is SGDLS and CDR2 is YYNGEE. For the CDR3, the DNA is TGTGCCAGCAGCGGAGGGGGGGATGGCTACACCTTC. Encoded protein: CASSGGGDGYTF.

The chain links TRBV5-1 to TRBJ2-2; TRBD1 is a possible D gene (6 bases). Germline V gene lookup returns CDR1 SGHRS and CDR2 YFSETQ. Trimming took off 5 bases at V and 2 bases at J, with 10 bases between the two ends. The CDR3 covers 14 residues. The CDR3 nucleotides are TGCGCCAGCAGACCCGGGACAAACACCGGGGAGCTGTTTTTT. This gives the protein CASRPGTNTGELFF.

This sequence joins TRBV19 and TRBJ2-7, with D hard to call. CDR3 size: 13 residues. Per the germline V gene, CDR1 is LNHDA and CDR2 is SQIVND (reference sequence). The V end lost 5 bases, the J end lost 4 bases, and 12 bases lay between the germline ends. CDR3 in DNA: TGTGCCAGTAGTGTCCCCCCAGGATACGAGCAGTACTTC. It translates to CASSVPPGYEQYF.

V is TRBV30 and J is TRBJ2-1, with TRBD2 identical over 12 bases. Germline V gives CDR1 GTSNPN, CDR2 SVGIG (reference sequence). Trimming cost V 8 bases and J 0 bases; bases outside gene matches: 5. The CDR3 has 15 residues. CDR3 region: CAVTSGRLSYNEQFF. For the CDR3, the DNA is TGTGCCGTTACTAGCGGGAGGCTCTCCTACAATGAGCAGTTCTTC.

This chain joins TRBV7-2 and TRBJ1-6, with 11 bases aligning to TRBD1. The germline V gene has CDR1 SGHTA and CDR2 FQGNSA. The CDR3 consists of 14 residues. J gave up 7 bases and V 5 bases, and 1 base lay outside the gene matches. The CDR3 nucleotides read TGTGCCAGCAGCCGGGACAGGGGGAATTCACCCCTCCACTTT. Protein product: CASSRDRGNSPLHF.

The chain couples TRBV7-2 to TRBJ2-5; 15 nucleotides align to TRBD2. The V gene's germline CDR1 is SGHTA and CDR2 FQGNSA. The CDR3 spans 16 residues. The junction had 5 bases not matched to a gene; V was cut back by 4 bases and J by 5 bases. The CDR3 is CASSSGLAGGPETQYF. The CDR3 DNA is TGTGCCAGCAGCTCGGGACTAGCGGGGGGTCCGGAGACCCAGTACTTC.

The chain is built from TRBV6-6 and TRBJ1-5, with D possibly TRBD1 on 6 matching bases. Trimming took off 4 bases at V and 6 bases at J, with 16 bases between the two ends. Germline CDR1 MNHNY, CDR2 SVGAGI (reference sequence). This CDR3 contains 15 residues. CDR3 DNA: TGTGCCAGCAGTTCCAGGGTAGGGGGTGGTCAGCCCCAGCATTTT. It yields the protein CASSSRVGGGQPQHF.

The chain is built from TRBV7-9 and TRBJ2-3; D not resolved. In germline, CDR1 is SEHNR, CDR2 FQNEAQ (reference sequence). Trimming removed 1 base from V and 12 bases from J, with 17 bases in between. The CDR3 contains 14 residues. DNA for the CDR3: TGTGCCAGCAGCTTAGGGCCCTCTTTCAAGTTTCAGTATTTT. Translating it yields CASSLGPSFKFQYF. Using reference TRBV7-9 and TRBJ2-3 for the parts outside the CDR3, the full variable domain is DTGVSQNPRHKITKRGQNVTFRCDPISEHNRLYWYRQTLGQGPEFLTYFQNEAQLEKSRLLSDRFSAERPKGSFSTLEIQRTEQGDSAMYLCASSLGPSFKFQYFGPGTRLTVL.

This chain connects TRBV29-1 to TRBJ2-3; D is uncertain. Germline loops: CDR1 SQVTM, CDR2 ANQGSEA. This CDR3 has 13 residues. Trimming pared 3 bases from V and 2 bases from J, leaving 9 bases between. The CDR3 sequence is CSVEPLNTDTQYF. The CDR3 DNA reads TGCAGCGTTGAGCCCCTCAACACAGATACGCAGTATTTT.

This chain connects TRBV5-1 to TRBJ1-1; tentative D call: TRBD1 (5 bases). V shed 4 bases and J shed 3 bases, with 16 bases lying between them. CDR1 SGHRS and CDR2 YFSETQ come from the germline V gene. This CDR3 region has 15 residues. In nucleotides, the CDR3 is TGCGCCAGCAGCCATAGAAGTGGGGGTGACACTGAAGCTTTCTTT. Protein product: CASSHRSGGDTEAFF.

The chain recombines TRBV6-2 or TRBV6-3 with TRBJ2-1; 8 bases line up with TRBD1. The CDR3 extends over 21 amino acids. Germline V CDR1 and CDR2: MNHEY, SVGEGT. V trimming: 0 bases; J trimming: 7 bases; junction bases outside the gene matches: 23. CDR3 bases: TGTGCCAGCAGTTACTCGCCGGGCGGATCAGACAGGGGACAATTGGAGAATGAGCAGTTCTTC. Translating it yields CASSYSPGGSDRGQLENEQFF.

The CDR3 spells CASRRTGSSYEQYF. DNA of the CDR3: TGTGCCAGCAGGAGGACAGGGTCCTCCTACGAGCAGTACTTC. The V call is TRBV5-6, the J call TRBJ2-7; 8 bases line up with TRBD1. Trimming took 5 bases from V and 0 from J; bases not matched to a gene: 4. There are 14 residues in the CDR3. The germline gives CDR1 SGHDT, CDR2 YYEEEE.

V and J are TRBV7-8 and TRBJ1-1; D ambiguous. V was shortened by 5 bases and J by 1 base, with 14 bases between the two germline ends. CDR1 is SGHVS, CDR2 FQNEAQ, per germline. The CDR3 is made up of 15 amino acids. CDR3 bases: TGTGCCAGCAGCCCCGGACCCAAGAGGAACACTGAAGCTTTCTTT. It codes for CASSPGPKRNTEAFF.

The chain uses TRBV24-1 and TRBJ1-2, with no clear D. The V gene lost 10 bases and the J gene lost 0 bases, with 8 bases spanning the gap. Germline CDR1 is KGHDR and CDR2 is SFDVKD. The CDR3 is 12 residues long. The CDR3 reads CATGFSNYGYTF. The DNA for the CDR3 is TGTGCCACGGGATTCTCTAACTATGGCTACACCTTC.

The V call is TRBV6-5, the J call TRBJ2-7, with D unclear. From germline, CDR1 is MNHEY and CDR2 SVGAGI. The CDR3 sequence is 13 residues long. V shed 7 bases and J shed 1 base, with 11 bases lying between them. The CDR3 region is CASTQDGSYEQYF. As DNA, the CDR3 is TGTGCCAGCACTCAGGACGGTTCCTACGAGCAGTACTTC.

Worth noting for this clone: Other DNA variants within this sample encode the same CDR3. The genes are TRBV5-6 and TRBJ2-7; perhaps TRBD1 as D (6 bases). V lost 4 bases and J 0 bases, leaving 11 bases between the germline ends. The CDR3 has 14 residues. CDR1 and CDR2 (germline): SGHDT, YYEEEE. CDR3 sequence (DNA): TGTGCCAGCAGCCCAGGGGACAACTCCTACGAGCAGTACTTC. As protein: CASSPGDNSYEQYF.

This sequence joins TRBV7-9 and TRBJ1-1; perhaps TRBD1 as D (6 bases). This CDR3 has 16 residues. Per the germline V gene, CDR1 is SEHNR and CDR2 is FQNEAQ (reference sequence). Trimming took off 5 bases at V and 6 bases at J, with 22 bases between the two ends. The CDR3 DNA reads as TGTGCCAGCAGCCAGCTAAGTGGGCAGGGGACGGCTGAAGCTTTCTTT. The encoded protein is CASSQLSGQGTAEAFF. The full variable domain, in which reference TRBV7-9 and TRBJ1-1 provide the parts outside the CDR3, is DTGVSQNPRHKITKRGQNVTFRCDPISEHNRLYWYRQTLGQGPEFLTYFQNEAQLEKSRLLSDRFSAERPKGSFSTLEIQRTEQGDSAMYLCASSQLSGQGTAEAFFGQGTRLTVV.